Listed below are T cell receptor beta chains from one sample, sequenced in a study of shared clonotypes between healthy human individuals. Method: immunoSEQ multiplex PCR; TCRdb's copy keeps in-frame clones and lacks some. The sample has a few million clones; 93% are singletons. The material sequenced was naive CD4+ T cells from PBMCs. The receptors originated from a man younger than 30 in good health. Some clones in this sample may be carry-over from other donors' samples. The CDR3 runs from the conserved cysteine through the conserved F or W. D genes are given only for firm matches.

V gene,CDR3 length,D gene,J gene,CDR3 protein
TRBV12-5,17,-,TRBJ2-2,CASGLVRTGPRTGELFF
TRBV6-4,14,TRBD1,TRBJ1-2,CASSDIAGGYGYTF
TRBV5-1,13,TRBD1,TRBJ2-7,CASSPAGGYEQYF
TRBV18,12,-,TRBJ2-7,CASSPTEAEQYF
TRBV27,13,-,TRBJ1-4,CASPPIVNWPLFF
TRBV15,14,-,TRBJ1-5,CATSRANGKRPQHF
TRBV28,15,TRBD2,TRBJ2-2,CAAVAGASGTGELFF
TRBV19,14,TRBD2,TRBJ2-1,CASRSGGSGNEQFF
TRBV7-2,12,TRBD2,TRBJ2-1,CASSPRGGEQFF
TRBV27,16,TRBD2,TRBJ2-1,CASSHRASGSPNEQFF
TRBV4-1,14,TRBD2,TRBJ2-1,CASSQRSGRNEQFF
TRBV5-1,13,TRBD1,TRBJ2-7,CASSLQGTDEQYF
TRBV5-4,15,-,TRBJ1-4,CASSLEGGGIGKLFF
TRBV4-3,15,-,TRBJ2-1,CASSPRWGPLNEQFF
TRBV28,11,-,TRBJ1-2,CASSESQGYTF
TRBV28,14,TRBD1,TRBJ1-2,CASSQDRANYGYTF
TRBV25-1,17,TRBD2,TRBJ2-1,CASSDLTSGRPYNEQFF
TRBV18,14,TRBD1,TRBJ1-3,CASSRTGVGNTIYF
TRBV4-1,16,TRBD2,TRBJ2-2,CASTDEGTSEIGELFF
TRBV11-2,11,-,TRBJ2-6,CASSSYNVLTF
TRBV28,14,-,TRBJ1-6,CASRPGGFESPLHF
TRBV28,11,-,TRBJ2-5,CASSPRETQYF
TRBV19,14,-,TRBJ2-2,CASSMGRDTGELFF
TRBV10-3,14,TRBD1,TRBJ1-5,CAISEDRANQPQHF
TRBV5-1,19,TRBD2,TRBJ2-3,CASSFLVASGSWGTDTQYF
TRBV19,17,-,TRBJ2-1,CASRRGLASQGGNEQFF
TRBV30,12,-,TRBJ1-2,CAWSEQGYGYTF
TRBV29-1,14,-,TRBJ1-1,CSVGYREAGTEAFF
TRBV28,15,TRBD1,TRBJ1-4,CASSSMGQGVEKLFF
TRBV5-4,15,TRBD2,TRBJ2-7,CASSWVGGSSYEQYF
TRBV9,16,TRBD1,TRBJ1-1,CASSPRQGAGNTEAFF
TRBV7-2,15,TRBD2,TRBJ2-1,CASREAGSGYNEQFF
TRBV6-5,15,-,TRBJ1-6,CASTRTDLYNSPLHF
TRBV5-1,15,TRBD2,TRBJ2-3,CASRGLAGAPDTQYF
TRBV30,11,-,TRBJ2-3,CACQFTDTQYF
TRBV19,15,-,TRBJ2-4,CASSMGQVIKNIQYF
TRBV5-1,16,TRBD1,TRBJ2-1,CASSLADDRAYNEQFF
TRBV5-1,15,-,TRBJ2-4,CASRLSLGGNNIQYF
TRBV9,15,-,TRBJ2-2,CASSDRARESGELFF
TRBV15,13,-,TRBJ2-7,CATSRDKSYEQYF
TRBV27,12,-,TRBJ1-2,CASPRGDYGYTF
TRBV7-9,15,-,TRBJ1-2,CASSLFTGTGYGYTF
TRBV7-2,14,-,TRBJ1-1,CASSFTGTVIEAFF
TRBV7-2,16,TRBD1,TRBJ2-2,CASSLMGQGNTGELFF
TRBV30,14,TRBD1,TRBJ1-2,CAWSKTGGRHGYTF
TRBV29-1,21,TRBD1,TRBJ1-5,CSVPRDSRPLTLSRSNQPQHF
TRBV28,15,-,TRBJ1-3,CASIPSWNSGNTIYF
TRBV27,13,-,TRBJ1-1,CASRIQGNTEAFF
TRBV28,14,-,TRBJ2-2,CASTSPGNTGELFF
TRBV10-3,12,-,TRBJ1-2,CAISGSGYGYTF
TRBV18,16,-,TRBJ2-2,CASSLRTVGVAGELFF
TRBV28,15,-,TRBJ1-5,CASSARAGGNQPQHF
TRBV7-2,12,-,TRBJ2-4,CASSPSSNIQYF
TRBV18,17,TRBD1,TRBJ1-3,CASSPGQGSTSGNTIYF